This TCR beta chain was obtained from a study of blood T cell repertoires in COVID-19. Overall study context: Acute-phase and convalescent COVID-19 samples originated in the United States, Italy and Spain. From T cells, B-cell-depleted T cells, or PBMCs came the material, which was cDNA or gDNA.

In the original workflow: Reference gene primers were amplified, and this amplification served to estimate nucleated cell counts. Clones were read by immunoSEQ multiplex PCR, and TCRdb kept only the in-frame ones, dropping some. V, J and clone size are taken as reported in that table, and D and trimming were inferred from the DNA itself. The sample consists of about 300,000 clones, 87% of them appearing once. This CDR3 is 11 amino acids long. With 7 bases removed from V and 4 bases from J, the gap between germline ends came to 11 bases. The germline V gene has CDR1 SQVTM and CDR2 ANQGSEA. The sequence was collected from a man aged 18-30 years with active or convalescent COVID-19. Material: peripheral blood. The chain is built from TRBV29-1 and TRBJ2-7; D gene uncertain. As DNA, the CDR3 is TGCAGCGGAGTAGTCGGGTACGAGCAGTACTTC. Residues: CSGVVGYEQYF.